A single sample gave rise to the 32 T cell receptor beta chains below, sequenced in a study of technical replicates of blood from a few donors. Profiled with immunoSEQ multiplex PCR; TCRdb holds only in-frame clones, not every one. Of roughly 76,000 clones listed, approximately 94% are singletons. Sequencing was carried out using T cells isolated from PBMCs. The receptors were sampled from a human donor in good health.

The chain uses TRBV11-2 and TRBJ2-1; 7 nucleotides align to TRBD2. J gave up 3 bases and V 0 bases, and 5 bases lay outside the gene matches. Looked up from germline, CDR1 is SGHAT and CDR2 is FQNNGV. The CDR3 loop spans 16 amino acids. The CDR3 is CASSLDPTSFYNEQFF. The CDR3 region has the DNA TGTGCCAGCAGCTTAGATCCGACTAGCTTCTACAATGAGCAGTTCTTC. The full variable domain, in which reference TRBV11-2 and TRBJ2-1 provide the parts outside the CDR3, is EAGVAQSPRYKIIEKRQSVAFWCNPISGHATLYWYQQILGQGPKLLIQFQNNGVVDDSQLPKDRFSAERLKGVDSTLKIQPAKLEDSAVYLCASSLDPTSFYNEQFFGPGTRLTVL.

The chain recombines TRBV11-3 with TRBJ2-7; 7 bases are a match to TRBD1. The CDR3 is 12 residues long. V gave up 6 bases and J gave up 5 bases; unmatched junction bases: 4. Germline V CDR1 and CDR2: SGHNT, YENEEA. The CDR3 DNA reads TGTGCCAGCAGTCGACAGGGCCACGAGCAGTACTTC. Encoded protein: CASSRQGHEQYF.

V usage is TRBV5-1 and J usage is TRBJ2-7; 11 bases align to TRBD2. There are 15 residues in the CDR3. Germline CDR1 is SGHRS and CDR2 is YFSETQ. The J segment lost 2 bases and the V segment lost 4 bases, leaving 5 bases of the junction unmatched. The DNA of the CDR3 is TGCGCCAGCAGCATGGGACTAGCGGAGACCTACGAGCAGTACTTC. This gives the protein CASSMGLAETYEQYF.

The chain links TRBV6-1 to TRBJ2-7; 7 bases line up with TRBD1. V lost 1 base and J lost 4; bases outside the gene matches: 7. The CDR3 is 15 residues long. Germline V lookup: CDR1 MNHNS, CDR2 SASEGT. The CDR3 nucleotides are TGTGCCAGCAGTGAAGGGACAGGTCCTCAATACGAGCAGTACTTC. This codes for CASSEGTGPQYEQYF.

The rearrangement joins TRBV29-1 to TRBJ1-2, with 7 nucleotides matching TRBD1. The junction had 12 bases not matched to a gene; V was cut back by 5 bases and J by 0 bases. Germline values: CDR1 SQVTM, CDR2 ANQGSEA. The CDR3 extends over 16 amino acids. In nucleotides, the CDR3 is TGCAGCGTTTTGGGGGTAGGGGGCGCGACTAACTATGGCTACACCTTC. This sequence encodes CSVLGVGGATNYGYTF.

CDR3 in amino acids: CASSYGRSGYGYTF. CDR3 nucleotide sequence: TGTGCCAGCAGTTACGGGAGGAGTGGCTATGGCTACACCTTC. The V call is TRBV6-5, the J call TRBJ1-2; D unclear. The CDR3 covers 14 residues. V was cut by 2 bases and J by 4 bases, with 11 bases left in between. Germline assignment: CDR1 MNHEY and CDR2 SVGAGI.

V usage is TRBV5-1 and J usage is TRBJ1-2; 9 bases are shared with TRBD1. J lost 8 bases, V lost 3 bases, and 11 bases had no gene match. The germline gives CDR1 SGHRS, CDR2 YFSETQ. The CDR3 spans 15 residues. The CDR3 reads CASSSNLGQGHGYTF. The DNA of the CDR3 is TGCGCCAGCAGCTCGAATCTCGGACAGGGGCACGGCTACACCTTC.

The V gene is TRBV20-1, the J gene TRBJ1-2, with D uncertain. V was pared by 6 bases and J by 8 bases, with 13 bases between. Per the germline V gene, CDR1 is DFQATT and CDR2 is SNEGSKA (reference sequence). The CDR3 extends over 11 amino acids. CDR3 residues: CSAIAGDGYTF. The CDR3 DNA follows: TGCAGTGCAATAGCCGGAGACGGCTACACCTTC.

This chain uses TRBV10-1 with TRBJ2-7; 9 nucleotides match TRBD2. Unmatched junction bases numbered 8, after V lost 3 bases and J lost 2 bases. This CDR3 region has 16 residues. Germline CDR1 reads WNHNN; CDR2 reads SYGVQD (reference sequence). CDR3 nucleotides: TGCGCCAGCAGTGACCCCCGGTTAGCGGGAGCCTACGAGCAGTACTTC. Translating it yields CASSDPRLAGAYEQYF.

The chain uses TRBV19 and TRBJ2-6; 8 nucleotides line up with TRBD1. Germline CDR1 reads LNHDA; CDR2 reads SQIVND (reference sequence). The CDR3 runs 16 residues. Trimming cost V 5 bases and J 0 bases; bases outside gene matches: 3. CDR3 bases: TGTGCCAGTAGTGCACAGGGGGTCTCTGGGGCCAACGTCCTGACTTTC. Translating it yields CASSAQGVSGANVLTF.

The chain employs TRBV2 and TRBJ1-5; D is unclear. Germline CDR1 reads SNHLY; CDR2 reads FYNNEI. V was trimmed by 3 bases and J by 2 bases, leaving 11 bases between them. The CDR3 length is 15 residues. DNA of the CDR3: TGTGCCAGCAGTGATGAGGGCGGAGGCAATCAGCCCCAGCATTTT. Translated, it gives CASSDEGGGNQPQHF.

V and J are TRBV5-4 and TRBJ2-6; no firm D call. The length of the CDR3 is 15 residues. V lost 0 bases and J 2 bases, leaving 6 bases between the germline ends. CDR1 and CDR2 (germline): SGHNT, YYREEE (reference sequence). The CDR3 here is CASSLGAPGANVLTF. The CDR3 coding sequence is TGTGCCAGCAGCTTGGGGGCGCCTGGGGCCAACGTCCTGACTTTC.

The sample holds a few counts of this clone. V and J are TRBV2 and TRBJ2-5, with 9 bases aligning to TRBD1. Trimming took 7 bases from V and 5 from J; bases not matched to a gene: 2. This CDR3 spans 12 amino acids. In germline, CDR1 is SNHLY, CDR2 FYNNEI. This chain's CDR3 is CASTGTGETQYF. CDR3 nucleotide sequence: TGTGCCAGCACCGGGACAGGGGAGACCCAGTACTTC.

The chain links TRBV5-6 to TRBJ1-2; D unresolved. The CDR3 is 14 amino acids. Germline V gene lookup returns CDR1 SGHDT and CDR2 YYEEEE. V was cut by 4 bases and J by 5 bases, with 15 bases left in between. The CDR3 sequence is CASSPTLTKYGYTF. CDR3 bases: TGTGCCAGCAGCCCGACTCTAACAAAATATGGCTACACCTTC.

The chain is built from TRBV12-5 and TRBJ2-2; D unclear. V was shortened by 0 bases and J by 5 bases, with 7 bases between the two germline ends. The V gene's germline CDR1 is LGHNT and CDR2 FRNRAP. This CDR3 contains 14 residues. This CDR3 reads CASGLVRETGELFF. For the CDR3, the DNA is TGTGCTAGTGGTTTGGTACGTGAGACCGGGGAGCTGTTTTTT.

This clone was found once. The CDR3: CASSQVRLTRSYNEQFF. The CDR3 DNA is TGCGCCAGCAGCCAAGTTCGGCTGACTCGGTCCTACAATGAGCAGTTCTTC. The chain employs TRBV4-1 and TRBJ2-1; unclear D gene. Looked up from germline, CDR1 is MGHRA and CDR2 is YSYEKL. Trimming took off 1 base at V and 1 base at J, with 14 bases between the two ends. The CDR3 contains 17 residues.

The chain combines TRBV28 with TRBJ2-5, with 7 nucleotides matching TRBD1. CDR3 length: 15 residues. The germline V gene has CDR1 MDHEN and CDR2 SYDVKM. V lost 4 bases to trimming and J lost 1 base; unmatched junction nucleotides: 6. This CDR3 reads CASSWLTGVQETQYF. DNA for the CDR3: TGTGCCAGCAGTTGGCTTACAGGGGTCCAAGAGACCCAGTACTTC.

This rearrangement joins TRBV11-3 to TRBJ2-3; maybe TRBD2 (5 bases). Trimming took 0 bases from V and 2 from J, leaving 12 bases between them. CDR1 SGHNT and CDR2 YENEEA come from the germline V gene. The CDR3 loop spans 16 amino acids. As DNA, the CDR3 is TGTGCCAGCAGCTTAGAACAAGACTACCACACAGATACGCAGTATTTT. Translated: CASSLEQDYHTDTQYF. Full variable domain (remainder filled in from reference TRBV11-3 and TRBJ2-3): EAGVVQSPRYKIIEKKQPVAFWCNPISGHNTLYWYLQNLGQGPELLIRYENEEAVDDSQLPKDRFSAERLKGVDSTLKIQPAELGDSAVYLCASSLEQDYHTDTQYFGPGTRLTVL.

This chain links TRBV27 with TRBJ2-1; TRBD2 matches at 7 bases. CDR1 and CDR2 from the germline V gene are MNHEY and SMNVEV (reference sequence). The CDR3 runs 16 residues. V trimming: 7 bases; J trimming: 2 bases; junction bases outside the gene matches: 11. In DNA form, the CDR3 reads TGTGCCAGCACCAATAGGGCTAGCGGAACCTACAATGAGCAGTTCTTC. This codes for CASTNRASGTYNEQFF.

The rearrangement joins TRBV2 to TRBJ2-1, with TRBD2 identical over 7 bases. V shed 5 bases, J shed 2 bases, and the junction held 9 bases outside the gene matches. This CDR3 has 16 amino acids. Germline lookup yields CDR1 SNHLY and CDR2 FYNNEI. The DNA for the CDR3 is TGTGCCAGCAGTAACCCGGGACTAAGCCCCTACAATGAGCAGTTCTTC. Protein: CASSNPGLSPYNEQFF.

The genes are TRBV5-5 and TRBJ1-2; 8 bases line up with TRBD1. The germline V gene has CDR1 SGHKS and CDR2 YYEKEE (reference sequence). After removal of 4 bases from V and 3 bases from J, the junction contained 8 bases not matched to a gene. The CDR3 sequence is 15 residues long. CDR3 sequence: CASSTGQGAYYGYTF. The DNA for the CDR3 is TGTGCCAGCAGCACCGGACAGGGCGCTTACTATGGCTACACCTTC.

The chain couples TRBV28 to TRBJ2-2; D is possibly TRBD2 (5 bases). Trimming removed 7 bases from V and 4 bases from J, with 13 bases in between. Germline assignment: CDR1 MDHEN and CDR2 SYDVKM. The CDR3 loop spans 14 amino acids. CDR3 DNA: TGTGCCAGCAAAGGACTGCTACTCACCGGGGAGCTGTTTTTT. Translation gives CASKGLLLTGELFF.

This clone was found once. The V gene is TRBV2, the J gene TRBJ1-3; D may be TRBD1 (6 bases). Germline assignment: CDR1 SNHLY and CDR2 FYNNEI. The CDR3 extends over 16 amino acids. Between the trimmed V and J ends, which lost 2 bases and 0 bases, there was a span of 11 bases. The CDR3, as DNA: TGTGCCAGCAGTGAATGGGACATCGGCTCTGGAAACACCATATATTTT. As protein: CASSEWDIGSGNTIYF.

The chain joins TRBV5-1 to TRBJ1-2, with TRBD1 matching over 9 bases. Losses at the gene ends were 3 bases for V and 4 bases for J; bases not matched to a gene: 4. The CDR3 consists of 14 residues. The V gene's germline CDR1 is SGHRS and CDR2 YFSETQ. CDR3 sequence reads: CASSSGQGVYGYTF. The CDR3 coding sequence is TGCGCCAGCAGCTCGGGACAGGGCGTCTATGGCTACACCTTC.

The V and J genes are TRBV5-1 and TRBJ2-3; D gene unclear. The CDR3 is 15 amino acids. V was clipped by 3 bases and J by 0 bases, with 11 bases between them. CDR1 SGHRS and CDR2 YFSETQ come from the germline V gene. The chain's CDR3 is CASSSSVLSTDTQYF. Here the CDR3 DNA reads TGCGCCAGCAGCTCTTCGGTCCTGAGCACAGATACGCAGTATTTT.

This chain links TRBV9 with TRBJ1-5; D possibly corresponds to TRBD1 (5 bases). Germline CDR1 and CDR2: SGDLS and YYNGEE. Trimming cost V 3 bases and J 3 bases, with 7 bases left between them. The CDR3 sequence is 13 residues long. CDR3 sequence reads: CASSEGYNQPQHF. In DNA form, the CDR3 reads TGTGCCAGCAGCGAGGGGTACAATCAGCCCCAGCATTTT.

The CDR3, as DNA: TGCAGTGCTAGCCAGACAGATACGCAGTATTTT. Translation gives CSASQTDTQYF. The gene calls are TRBV20-1 and TRBJ2-3, with D unresolved. The CDR3 is 11 residues long. CDR1 DFQATT and CDR2 SNEGSKA come from the germline V gene (reference sequence). The V gene lost 3 bases and the J gene lost 3 bases, with 4 bases spanning the gap.

The chain employs TRBV5-6 and TRBJ1-1; D is possibly TRBD1 (6 bases). With 2 bases removed from V and 3 bases from J, the gap between germline ends came to 17 bases. Germline V gene sequence: CDR1 SGHDT, CDR2 YYEEEE. The CDR3 is 16 amino acids. The CDR3 coding sequence is TGTGCCAGCAGCTTCCCAGGGGCGGAGGCATACACTGAAGCTTTCTTT. As protein: CASSFPGAEAYTEAFF.

The V and J genes are TRBV27 and TRBJ2-1; TRBD2 is a possible D gene (5 bases). From germline, CDR1 is MNHEY and CDR2 SMNVEV (reference sequence). The CDR3 totals 13 residues. V lost 2 bases and J 10 bases, leaving 12 bases between the germline ends. CDR3 sequence: CASSLQTSLEQFF. The CDR3 DNA reads as TGTGCCAGCAGTTTACAAACTAGTTTGGAGCAGTTCTTC.

The V gene is TRBV28, the J gene TRBJ1-2, with TRBD1 as a possible D gene (6 bases). This CDR3 is built from 14 residues. The V and J ends lost 6 bases and 4 bases respectively, with 15 bases between them. In germline, CDR1 is MDHEN, CDR2 SYDVKM. CDR3 loop: CASSPSTGSYGYTF. CDR3 DNA sequence: TGTGCCAGCAGCCCCTCGACAGGAAGCTATGGCTACACCTTC.

The chain is built from TRBV6-1 and TRBJ1-5; 7 bases line up with TRBD1. The junction had 8 bases not matched to a gene; V was cut back by 2 bases and J by 7 bases. CDR3 size: 15 residues. Germline lookup yields CDR1 MNHNS and CDR2 SASEGT. The CDR3 sequence is CASSEMTGKKQPQHF. The CDR3 DNA reads as TGTGCCAGCAGTGAAATGACAGGGAAAAAACAGCCCCAGCATTTT.

The chain is built from TRBV4-1 and TRBJ1-4; 8 bases map to TRBD1. The CDR3 length is 14 residues. The V gene's germline CDR1 is MGHRA and CDR2 YSYEKL. J lost 7 bases, V lost 4 bases, and 5 bases had no gene match. CDR3 in amino acids: CASSLQGASEKLFF. Written as DNA, the CDR3 is TGCGCCAGCAGCCTGCAGGGGGCGTCTGAAAAACTGTTTTTT.